These 23 T cell receptor beta chains were all obtained from the same sample, sequenced in a study of blood T cells in healthy people across ages. Combining a sample-barcoded 5' primer with a J-beta primer mix, a second PCR ran for roughly 7 to 12 cycles. TCRdb recomputed calls from the 5' RACE reads with MiXCR, one row per CDR3 protein. Among roughly 830,000 distinct CDR3 sequences listed, around 62% were seen once. The sequencing sample was made of blood. The receptors derive from a man aged 30 to 45 in good health.

A few counts support this clonotype. The chain carries TRBV5-4 and TRBJ1-2; possible D gene TRBD1, 5 bases. CDR1 is SGHNT and CDR2 is YYREEE in the germline V gene (reference sequence). Deletions cut 6 bases from V and 6 bases from J, with 18 bases between. The CDR3 runs to 14 residues. CDR3 residues: CASTTRAGRDGYTF. CDR3 coding DNA: TGTGCCAGCACCACCAGGGCAGGGAGAGATGGCTACACCTTC.

This clonotype was seen more than once but under ten times. This chain uses TRBV24-1 with TRBJ2-1; 14 nucleotides line up with TRBD2. The CDR3 length is 18 residues. CDR1 and CDR2 (germline): KGHDR, SFDVKD. Trimming at V came to 4 bases and at J to 8 bases, leaving 12 bases not matched to a gene. The CDR3 sequence is CATSDQKGLAGVNDEQFF. DNA of the CDR3: TGTGCCACCAGTGACCAAAAGGGACTAGCGGGGGTTAACGATGAGCAGTTCTTC.

This clonotype has more than one count but fewer than ten. This rearrangement joins TRBV7-9 to TRBJ2-1; D uncertain. CDR3 length: 11 residues. The germline gives CDR1 SEHNR, CDR2 FQNEAQ (reference sequence). V was cut by 4 bases and J by 9 bases, with 7 bases left in between. CDR3 loop: CASSSGLEQFF. CDR3 bases: TGTGCCAGCAGCTCGGGCCTTGAGCAGTTCTTC.

The CDR3 protein is CASSLTSVEQYF. The CDR3, as DNA: TGTGCCAGCAGCCTCACGAGTGTCGAGCAGTACTTC. The rearrangement joins TRBV13 to TRBJ2-7; D call uncertain. The CDR3 length is 12 residues. Germline CDR1 and CDR2: PRHDT and FYEKMQ (reference sequence). Trimming took 5 bases from V and 6 from J, leaving 11 bases between them.

The V and J genes are TRBV7-3 and TRBJ2-1, with no clear D. The V gene lost 0 bases and the J gene lost 6 bases, with 6 bases spanning the gap. CDR1 and CDR2 from the germline V gene are SGHTA and FQGTGA. This CDR3 has 13 amino acids. The CDR3 region has the DNA TGTGCCAGCAGCTTAACGTACCGCAATGAGCAGTTCTTC. Its translation: CASSLTYRNEQFF.

The rearrangement links TRBV7-2 to TRBJ1-1; 9 positions match TRBD1. V trimming: 5 bases; J trimming: 10 bases; junction bases outside the gene matches: 14. Germline CDR1 reads SGHTA; CDR2 reads FQGNSA. The CDR3 runs 15 residues. CDR3 protein: CASSPQWGQGSGAFF. In nucleotides, the CDR3 is TGTGCCAGCAGCCCCCAATGGGGACAGGGAAGTGGAGCTTTCTTT.

V and J are TRBV20-1 and TRBJ2-5, with a possible D match to TRBD1 (5 bases). This CDR3 is 12 amino acids long. The V gene's germline CDR1 is DFQATT and CDR2 SNEGSKA (reference sequence). Trimming stripped 6 bases from V and 2 bases from J, with 10 bases between. CDR3 protein: CSAKGQQETQYF. Here the CDR3 DNA reads TGCAGTGCGAAAGGACAACAAGAGACCCAGTACTTC.

The V gene is TRBV25-1, the J gene TRBJ1-6; D might be TRBD1 (5 bases). CDR1 is MGHDK and CDR2 is SYGVNS in the germline V gene. CDR3 length equals 15 residues. V was clipped by 3 bases and J by 7 bases, with 13 bases between them. The CDR3 DNA follows: TGTGCCAGCAGTGACCCCCGGGGGTTAAATTCACCCCTCCACTTT. Amino acids: CASSDPRGLNSPLHF.

The chain uses TRBV27 and TRBJ1-6; D remains ambiguous. CDR3 length equals 16 residues. V was clipped by 0 bases and J by 8 bases, with 14 bases between them. Germline V gene lookup returns CDR1 MNHEY and CDR2 SMNVEV (reference sequence). CDR3 in DNA: TGTGCCAGCAGTTTATCATTGGACTACCTTCATTCACCCCTCCACTTT. Translating it yields CASSLSLDYLHSPLHF.

The chain is built from TRBV27 and TRBJ2-3; D is undetermined. Per the germline V gene, CDR1 is MNHEY and CDR2 is SMNVEV (reference sequence). The CDR3 loop spans 13 amino acids. V lost 3 bases and J 3 bases, leaving 7 bases between the germline ends. The DNA of the CDR3 is TGTGCCAGCAGTTTTGGCCGTACAGATACGCAGTATTTT. As protein: CASSFGRTDTQYF.

The V and J genes are TRBV6-5 and TRBJ2-4; no reliable D call. The germline V gene encodes CDR1 MNHEY and CDR2 SVGAGI. V lost 2 bases to trimming and J lost 13 bases, with 9 bases between them. The CDR3 contains 11 residues. As DNA, the CDR3 is TGTGCCAGCAGTTACCGGTCCCAGCAGTACTTC. Protein product: CASSYRSQQYF.

V usage is TRBV6-1 and J usage is TRBJ1-1, with 8 bases fitting TRBD1. Looked up from germline, CDR1 is MNHNS and CDR2 is SASEGT. The CDR3 extends over 19 amino acids. Trimming cost V 1 base and J 3 bases; bases outside gene matches: 16. CDR3 in amino acids: CASSEGYRGWEVWDTEAFF. The CDR3 DNA follows: TGTGCCAGCAGTGAAGGATACAGGGGGTGGGAGGTATGGGACACTGAAGCTTTCTTT.

V usage is TRBV7-9 and J usage is TRBJ2-2; the D gene is possibly TRBD2 (6 bases). Germline CDR1 and CDR2: SEHNR and FQNEAQ (reference sequence). The CDR3 is 16 amino acids. The V and J ends lost 4 bases and 1 base respectively, with 13 bases between them. The CDR3 bases are TGTGCCAGCAGCTCGGGACTTGCAATGAACACCGGGGAGCTGTTTTTT. This encodes CASSSGLAMNTGELFF. Drawing the rest from reference TRBV7-9 and TRBJ2-2, the complete variable domain is DTGVSQNPRHKITKRGQNVTFRCDPISEHNRLYWYRQTLGQGPEFLTYFQNEAQLEKSRLLSDRFSAERPKGSFSTLEIQRTEQGDSAMYLCASSSGLAMNTGELFFGEGSRLTVL.

This clonotype was recorded once. The chain is built from TRBV9 and TRBJ2-1, with TRBD2 matching over 10 bases. V trimming: 4 bases; J trimming: 6 bases; junction bases outside the gene matches: 7. This CDR3 comprises 15 residues. The germline gives CDR1 SGDLS, CDR2 YYNGEE. CDR3 coding DNA: TGTGCCAGCAGCCCCGCGAGCGGGGGGGTCAATGAGCAGTTCTTC. It codes for CASSPASGGVNEQFF. Drawing the rest from reference TRBV9 and TRBJ2-1, the complete variable domain is DSGVTQTPKHLITATGQRVTLRCSPRSGDLSVYWYQQSLDQGLQFLIQYYNGEERAKGNILERFSAQQFPDLHSELNLSSLELGDSALYFCASSPASGGVNEQFFGPGTRLTVL.

The chain links TRBV5-1 to TRBJ2-7, with 13 nucleotides matching TRBD2. V gave up 10 bases and J gave up 4 bases; unmatched junction bases: 11. Per the germline V gene, CDR1 is SGHRS and CDR2 is YFSETQ. The length of the CDR3 is 15 residues. The CDR3 bases are TGCGCCTGTTCCGGCCGGACTAGCGGGAGTTACGAGCAGTACTTC. Translated, it gives CACSGRTSGSYEQYF.

The chain has TRBV4-2 and TRBJ2-6; a possible D gene is TRBD1 (6 bases). The CDR3 spans 17 residues. V gave up 1 base and J gave up 0 bases, with 10 bases separating them. The germline V gene encodes CDR1 LGHNA and CDR2 YNFKEQ. CDR3 protein: CASSQALTGSGANVLTF. DNA of the CDR3: TGTGCCAGCAGCCAAGCCTTGACAGGCTCTGGGGCCAACGTCCTGACTTTC.

The chain has TRBV7-7 and TRBJ2-1, with 9 bases matching TRBD2. With V trimmed by 5 bases and J by 2 bases, 7 bases remained unmatched. This CDR3 contains 16 residues. Germline CDR1 and CDR2: SSHAT and FNYEAQ (reference sequence). The CDR3 sequence: CASSRASGGPYNEQFF. Here the CDR3 DNA reads TGTGCCAGCAGCCGGGCGAGCGGGGGGCCCTACAATGAGCAGTTCTTC. The full variable domain, completed using reference TRBV7-7 and TRBJ2-1, is GAGVSQSPRYKVTKRGQDVTLRCDPISSHATLYWYQQALGQGPEFLTYFNYEAQPDKSGLPSDRFSAERPEGSISTLTIQRTEQRDSAMYRCASSRASGGPYNEQFFGPGTRLTVL.

This clonotype was counted a few times. V and J are TRBV10-3 and TRBJ2-1, with D possibly TRBD2 on 5 matching bases. The CDR3 length is 12 residues. The germline gives CDR1 ENHRY, CDR2 SYGVKD. V was clipped by 6 bases and J by 6 bases, with 9 bases between them. The CDR3 DNA is TGTGCCATCAGCCCCAGCGGCAATGAGCAGTTCTTC. Residues: CAISPSGNEQFF.

J is TRBJ2-4 and V is TRBV18, with D perhaps TRBD2 (6 bases). The germline V gene encodes CDR1 KGHSH and CDR2 LQKENI. This CDR3 spans 13 amino acids. Trimming took 3 bases from V and 9 from J, leaving 12 bases between them. The chain's CDR3 is CASSPEREAIQYF. DNA of the CDR3: TGTGCCAGCTCACCGGAGAGGGAGGCCATTCAGTACTTC.

This sequence joins TRBV13 and TRBJ2-4, with TRBD1 identical over 10 bases. J was trimmed by 7 bases and V by 5 bases; bases with no gene match: 11. From germline, CDR1 is PRHDT and CDR2 FYEKMQ (reference sequence). The CDR3 totals 16 residues. The CDR3 spells CASSLGQGGPGNIQYF. The DNA for the CDR3 is TGTGCCAGCAGCCTCGGACAGGGGGGGCCAGGGAACATTCAGTACTTC.

This chain joins TRBV6-2 or TRBV6-3 and TRBJ2-5; D is undetermined. The V end was cut by 2 bases, the J end by 1 base, with 8 bases between. Per germline, CDR1 MNHEY and CDR2 SVGEGT. The CDR3 loop spans 14 amino acids. This CDR3 reads CASSYRPPQETQYF. The CDR3 bases are TGTGCCAGCAGTTACAGGCCACCCCAAGAGACCCAGTACTTC.

The chain couples TRBV7-2 to TRBJ2-5; D assignment may be TRBD1 or TRBD2 (6 bases each). The CDR3 covers 17 residues. Trimming cost V 1 base and J 2 bases, with 17 bases left between them. The V gene's germline CDR1 is SGHTA and CDR2 FQGNSA. The CDR3 region is CASSLGAGSRGQETQYF. The CDR3 DNA sequence: TGTGCCAGCAGCTTAGGCGCGGGATCGAGGGGGCAAGAGACCCAGTACTTC.

This rearrangement joins TRBV28 to TRBJ2-5; 8 positions agree with TRBD2. In germline, CDR1 is MDHEN, CDR2 SYDVKM. This CDR3 has 15 residues. V dropped 3 bases and J dropped 5; count of bases not matched to a gene: 8. The CDR3 spells CASSFPGGAVETQYF. CDR3 sequence (DNA): TGTGCCAGCAGTTTTCCCGGGGGGGCCGTGGAGACCCAGTACTTC. The whole variable domain, filled in from reference TRBV28 and TRBJ2-5, reads DVKVTQSSRYLVKRTGEKVFLECVQDMDHENMFWYRQDPGLGLRLIYFSYDVKMKEKGDIPEGYSVSREKKERFSLILESASTNQTSMYLCASSFPGGAVETQYFGPGTRLLVL.